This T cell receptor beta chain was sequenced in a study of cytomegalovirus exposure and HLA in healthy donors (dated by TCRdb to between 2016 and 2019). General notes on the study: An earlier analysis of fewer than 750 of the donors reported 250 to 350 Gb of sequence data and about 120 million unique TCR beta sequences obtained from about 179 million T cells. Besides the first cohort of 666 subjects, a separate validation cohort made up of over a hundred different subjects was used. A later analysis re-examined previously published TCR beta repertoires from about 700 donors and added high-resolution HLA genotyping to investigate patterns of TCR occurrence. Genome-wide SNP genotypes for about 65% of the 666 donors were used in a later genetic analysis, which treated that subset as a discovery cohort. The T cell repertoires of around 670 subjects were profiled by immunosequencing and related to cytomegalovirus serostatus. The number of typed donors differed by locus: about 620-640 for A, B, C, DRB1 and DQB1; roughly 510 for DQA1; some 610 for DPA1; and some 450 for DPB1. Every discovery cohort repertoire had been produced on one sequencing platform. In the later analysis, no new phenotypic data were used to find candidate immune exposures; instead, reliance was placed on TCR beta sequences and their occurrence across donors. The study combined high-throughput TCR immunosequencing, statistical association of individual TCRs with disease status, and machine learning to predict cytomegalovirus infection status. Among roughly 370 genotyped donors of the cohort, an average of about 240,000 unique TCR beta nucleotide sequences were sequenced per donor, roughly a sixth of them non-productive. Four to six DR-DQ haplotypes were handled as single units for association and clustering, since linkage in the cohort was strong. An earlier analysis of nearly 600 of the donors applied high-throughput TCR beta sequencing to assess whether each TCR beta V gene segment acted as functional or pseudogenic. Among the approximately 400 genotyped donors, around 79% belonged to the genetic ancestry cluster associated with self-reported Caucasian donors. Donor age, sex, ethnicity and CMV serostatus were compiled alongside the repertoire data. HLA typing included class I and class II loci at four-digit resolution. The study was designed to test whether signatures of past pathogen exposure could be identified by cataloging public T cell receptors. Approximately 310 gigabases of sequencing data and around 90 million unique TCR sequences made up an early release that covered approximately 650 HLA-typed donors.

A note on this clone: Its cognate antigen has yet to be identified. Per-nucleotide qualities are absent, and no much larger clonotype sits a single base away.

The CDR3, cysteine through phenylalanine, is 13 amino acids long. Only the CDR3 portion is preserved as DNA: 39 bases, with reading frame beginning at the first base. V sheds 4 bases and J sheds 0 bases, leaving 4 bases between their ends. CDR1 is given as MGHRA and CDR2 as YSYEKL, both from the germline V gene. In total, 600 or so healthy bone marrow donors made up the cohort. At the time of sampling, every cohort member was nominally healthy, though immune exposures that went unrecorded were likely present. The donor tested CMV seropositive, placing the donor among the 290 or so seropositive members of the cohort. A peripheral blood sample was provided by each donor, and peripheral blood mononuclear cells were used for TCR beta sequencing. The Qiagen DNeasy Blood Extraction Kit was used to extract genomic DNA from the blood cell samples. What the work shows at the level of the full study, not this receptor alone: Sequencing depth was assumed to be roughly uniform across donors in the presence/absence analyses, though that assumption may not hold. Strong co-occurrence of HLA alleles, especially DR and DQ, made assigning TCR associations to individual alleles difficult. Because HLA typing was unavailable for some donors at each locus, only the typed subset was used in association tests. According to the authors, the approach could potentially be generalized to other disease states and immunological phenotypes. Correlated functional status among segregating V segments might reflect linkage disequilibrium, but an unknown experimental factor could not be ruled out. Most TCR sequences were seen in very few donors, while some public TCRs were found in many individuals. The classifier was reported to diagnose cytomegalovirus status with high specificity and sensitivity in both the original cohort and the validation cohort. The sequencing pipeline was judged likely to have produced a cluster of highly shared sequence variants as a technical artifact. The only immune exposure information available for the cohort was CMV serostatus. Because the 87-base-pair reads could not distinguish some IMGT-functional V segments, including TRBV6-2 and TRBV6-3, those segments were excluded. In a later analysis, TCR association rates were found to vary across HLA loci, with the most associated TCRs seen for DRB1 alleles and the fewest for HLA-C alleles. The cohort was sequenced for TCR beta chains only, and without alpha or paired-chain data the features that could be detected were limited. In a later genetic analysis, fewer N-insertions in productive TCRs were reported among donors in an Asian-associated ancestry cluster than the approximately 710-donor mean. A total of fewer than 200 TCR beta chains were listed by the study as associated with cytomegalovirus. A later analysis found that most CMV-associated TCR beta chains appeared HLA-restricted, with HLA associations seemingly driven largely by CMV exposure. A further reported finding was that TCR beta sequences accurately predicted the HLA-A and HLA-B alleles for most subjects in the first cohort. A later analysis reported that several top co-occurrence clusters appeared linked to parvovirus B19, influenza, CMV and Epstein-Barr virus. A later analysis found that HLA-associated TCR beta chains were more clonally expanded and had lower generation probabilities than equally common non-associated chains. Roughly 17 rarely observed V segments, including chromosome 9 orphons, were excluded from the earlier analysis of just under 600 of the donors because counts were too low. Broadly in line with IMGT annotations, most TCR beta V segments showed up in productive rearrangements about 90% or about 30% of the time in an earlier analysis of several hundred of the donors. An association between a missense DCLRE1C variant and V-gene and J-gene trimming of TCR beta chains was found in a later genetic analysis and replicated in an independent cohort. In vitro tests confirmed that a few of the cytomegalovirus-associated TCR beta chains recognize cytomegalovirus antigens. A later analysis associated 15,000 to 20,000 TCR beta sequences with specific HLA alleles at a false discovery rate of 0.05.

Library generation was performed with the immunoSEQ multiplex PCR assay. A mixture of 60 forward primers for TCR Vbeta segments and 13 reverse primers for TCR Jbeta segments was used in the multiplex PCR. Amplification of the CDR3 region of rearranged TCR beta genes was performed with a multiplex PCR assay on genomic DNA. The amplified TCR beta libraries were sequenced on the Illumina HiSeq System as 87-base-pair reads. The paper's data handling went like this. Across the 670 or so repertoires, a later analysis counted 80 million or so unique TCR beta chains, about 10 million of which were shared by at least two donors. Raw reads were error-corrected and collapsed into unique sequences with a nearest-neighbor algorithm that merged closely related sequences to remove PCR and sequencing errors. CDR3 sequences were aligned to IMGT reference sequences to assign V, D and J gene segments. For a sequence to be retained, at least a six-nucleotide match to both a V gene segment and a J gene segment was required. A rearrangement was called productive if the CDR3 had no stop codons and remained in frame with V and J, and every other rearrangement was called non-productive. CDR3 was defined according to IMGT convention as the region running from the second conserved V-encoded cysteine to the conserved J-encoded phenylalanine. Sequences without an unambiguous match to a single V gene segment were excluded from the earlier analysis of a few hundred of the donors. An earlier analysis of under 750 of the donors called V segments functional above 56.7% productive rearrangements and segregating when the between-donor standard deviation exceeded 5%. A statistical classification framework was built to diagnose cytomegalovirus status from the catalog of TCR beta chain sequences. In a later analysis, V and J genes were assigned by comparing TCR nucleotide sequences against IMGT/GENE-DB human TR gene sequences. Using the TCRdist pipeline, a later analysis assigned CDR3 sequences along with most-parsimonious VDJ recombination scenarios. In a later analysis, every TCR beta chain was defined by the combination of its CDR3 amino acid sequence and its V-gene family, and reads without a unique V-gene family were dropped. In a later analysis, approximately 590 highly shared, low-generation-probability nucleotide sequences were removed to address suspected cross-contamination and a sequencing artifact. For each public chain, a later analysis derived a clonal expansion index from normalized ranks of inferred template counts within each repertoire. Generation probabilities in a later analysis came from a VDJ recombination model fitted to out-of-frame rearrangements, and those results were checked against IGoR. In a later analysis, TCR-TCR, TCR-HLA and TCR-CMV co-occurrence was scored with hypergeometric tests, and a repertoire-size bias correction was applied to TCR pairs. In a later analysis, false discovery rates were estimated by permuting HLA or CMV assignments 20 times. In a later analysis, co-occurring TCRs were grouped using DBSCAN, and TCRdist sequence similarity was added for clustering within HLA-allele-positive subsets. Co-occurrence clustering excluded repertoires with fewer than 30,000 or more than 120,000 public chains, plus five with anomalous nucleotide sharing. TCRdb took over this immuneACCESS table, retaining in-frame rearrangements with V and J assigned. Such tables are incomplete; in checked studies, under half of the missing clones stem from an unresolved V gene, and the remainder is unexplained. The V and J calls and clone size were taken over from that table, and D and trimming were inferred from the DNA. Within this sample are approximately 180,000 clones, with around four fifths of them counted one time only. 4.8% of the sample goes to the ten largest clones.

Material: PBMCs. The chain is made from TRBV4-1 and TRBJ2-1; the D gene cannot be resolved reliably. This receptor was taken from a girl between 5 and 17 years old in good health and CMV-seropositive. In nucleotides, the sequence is TGCGCCAGCAGCCCTAGCTCCTACAATGAGCAGTTCTTC. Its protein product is CASSPSSYNEQFF.